The entry below gives a single TCR beta chain sequence along with its context. The antigen remains unidentified. Method: immunoSEQ multiplex PCR; TCRdb's copy keeps in-frame clones and lacks some. Of 90,000 to 120,000 clones in the sample, 75% to 95% were seen once. The entry originates in a study of siplizumab effects on memory and regulatory T cells. Study-wide points: Naive T cells were seemingly more diverse than memory cells, and major contributions to the alloresponse seemed to be made by them.

This sequence was found in a human donor in good health. Some clones in this sample may be carry-over from other donors' samples. The sequencing input was CD4+ T cells sorted from blood.

CDR3 DNA sequence: TGTGCCAGCAGCCAAGCTTTGGGAGACACCGGGGAGCTGTTTTTT. The encoded protein is CASSQALGDTGELFF. This chain links TRBV5-4 with TRBJ2-2; D is possibly TRBD2 (5 bases). Germline CDR1 and CDR2: SGHNT and YYREEE (reference sequence). The CDR3 runs 15 residues. Deletions cut 4 bases from V and 3 bases from J, with 13 bases between.